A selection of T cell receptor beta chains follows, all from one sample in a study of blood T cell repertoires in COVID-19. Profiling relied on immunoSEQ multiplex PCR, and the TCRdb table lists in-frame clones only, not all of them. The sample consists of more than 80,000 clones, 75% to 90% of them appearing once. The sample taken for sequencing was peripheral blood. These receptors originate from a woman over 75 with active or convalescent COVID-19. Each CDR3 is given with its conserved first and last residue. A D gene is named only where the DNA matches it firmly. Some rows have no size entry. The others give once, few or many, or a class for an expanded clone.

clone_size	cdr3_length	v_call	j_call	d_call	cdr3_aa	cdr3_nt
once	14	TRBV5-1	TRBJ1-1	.	CASSLGQANTEAFF	TGCGCCAGCAGCTTGGGGCAGGCGAACACTGAAGCTTTCTTT
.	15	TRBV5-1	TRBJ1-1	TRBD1	CASSLTGTGNTEAFF	TGCGCCAGCAGCTTGACCGGGACAGGTAACACTGAAGCTTTCTTT
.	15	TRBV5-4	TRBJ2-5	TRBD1	CASSLKTGEGETQYF	TGTGCCAGCAGCTTAAAAACAGGGGAAGGCGAGACCCAGTACTTC
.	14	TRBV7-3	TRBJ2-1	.	CASSWTGFRDEQFF	TGTGCCAGCAGCTGGACTGGGTTTCGGGATGAGCAGTTCTTC
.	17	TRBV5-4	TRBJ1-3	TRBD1	CASSKPGQGPSGNTIYF	TGTGCCAGCAGCAAGCCGGGACAGGGACCCTCTGGAAACACCATATATTTT
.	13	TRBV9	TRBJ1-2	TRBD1	CASSLDRGGRYTF	TGTGCCAGCAGCTTAGACAGGGGCGGGCGCTACACCTTC
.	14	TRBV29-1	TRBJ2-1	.	CSVEDRGELNEQFF	TGCAGCGTTGAAGACAGGGGGGAGTTGAATGAGCAGTTCTTC
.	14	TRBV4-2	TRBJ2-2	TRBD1	CASSQGTGFGELFF	TGTGCCAGCAGCCAAGGGACAGGGTTTGGGGAGCTGTTTTTT
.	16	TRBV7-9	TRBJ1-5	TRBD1	CASSFGTDRGYQPQHF	TGTGCCAGCAGCTTCGGTACCGACAGGGGATATCAGCCCCAGCATTTT
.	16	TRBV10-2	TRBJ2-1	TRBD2	CASSASAGGTYNEQFF	TGCGCCAGCAGTGCCTCTGCGGGAGGGACCTACAATGAGCAGTTCTTC
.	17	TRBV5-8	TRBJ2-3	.	CASSPIGTSAGTDTQYF	TGTGCCAGCAGCCCGATCGGGACATCCGCGGGCACAGATACGCAGTATTTT
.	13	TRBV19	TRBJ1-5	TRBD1	CASSGQGDQPQHF	TGTGCCAGTAGCGGACAGGGGGATCAGCCCCAGCATTTT
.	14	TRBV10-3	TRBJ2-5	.	CAISEGRGQETQYF	TGTGCCATCAGTGAAGGCAGGGGACAAGAGACCCAGTACTTC
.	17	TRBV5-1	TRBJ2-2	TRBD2	CASSAGRLAGATGELFF	TGCGCCAGCAGCGCTGGGCGGCTAGCGGGGGCCACCGGGGAGCTGTTTTTT
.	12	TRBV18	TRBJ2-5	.	CASSPERPTQYF	TGTGCCAGCTCACCGGAGCGGCCCACCCAGTACTTC
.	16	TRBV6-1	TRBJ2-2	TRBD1	CASSGRTGGNTGELFF	TGTGCCAGCAGTGGACGGACAGGGGGAAACACCGGGGAGCTGTTTTTT
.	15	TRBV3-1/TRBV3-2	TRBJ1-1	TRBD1	CASSQPTGANTEAFF	TGTGCCAGCAGCCAACCGACAGGGGCCAACACTGAAGCTTTCTTT
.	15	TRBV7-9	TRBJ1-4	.	CASSLIAQTNEKLFF	TGTGCCAGCAGCTTAATTGCACAGACTAATGAAAAACTGTTTTTT
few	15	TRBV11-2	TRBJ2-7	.	CASSPGSGRTYEQYF	TGTGCCAGCAGCCCAGGGTCAGGGCGTACCTACGAGCAGTACTTC
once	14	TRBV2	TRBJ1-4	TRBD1	CASTIDRGNEKLFF	TGTGCCAGCACCATCGACAGGGGTAATGAAAAACTGTTTTTT
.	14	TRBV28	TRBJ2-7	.	CASSPTGSSYEQYF	TGTGCCAGCAGTCCGACGGGGAGCTCCTACGAGCAGTACTTC